This T cell receptor beta chain was observed in a study of OX40 agonist ivuxolimab in advanced cancers. Study at large: Prior anti-PD-1, anti-PD-L1 or anti-CTLA-4 therapy did not bar entry, and less than 50% had some.

The CDR3 loop spans 16 amino acids. CDR1 and CDR2 (germline): SGHNT, YYREEE (reference sequence). Only in-frame clones appear in the TCRdb table, and some are missing; sequencing was by immunoSEQ multiplex PCR. The table shows 35,000 to 40,000 clones, with almost 85% occurring only once. On this clone itself: What it recognizes is unknown.

Study-level findings and limits: With doses of 0.1 to 3.0 mg/kg, CD4+ and CD8+ blood T cells had undergone clonal expansion by week 6.

The source was CD4+ or CD8+ T cells sorted from blood, collected in a trial of the OX40 agonist ivuxolimab. This TCR came from an adult with an advanced solid tumor such as melanoma, head and neck, liver or kidney cancer. The chain combines TRBV5-4 with TRBJ2-5; 10 nucleotides agree with TRBD2. Near its end, the DNA agrees better with TRBJ2-7, so the J call may be wrong. The CDR3 DNA follows: TGTGCCAGCAGCTTGGGGGCTAGCGGGGGCTCCTACGAGCAGTACTTC. It is translated as CASSLGASGGSYEQYF.